Each of the 10 T cell receptor beta chains below was sequenced from the same sample in a study of cytomegalovirus exposure and HLA in healthy donors. With 60 Vbeta and 13 Jbeta primers, the PCR was carried out. Profiled with immunoSEQ multiplex PCR; TCRdb holds only in-frame clones, not every one. The listing records about 39,000 clones. Sequenced input: PBMCs. Source of these receptors: a woman aged 25 to 45 in good health and CMV-seropositive.

The chain links TRBV7-2 to TRBJ2-1; perhaps TRBD2 as D (5 bases). CDR1 and CDR2 from the germline V gene are SGHTA and FQGNSA. Trimming shortened V by 5 bases and J by 7 bases, and 15 bases separated the two germline ends. This CDR3 spans 14 amino acids. The CDR3 sequence is CASSPGSGRNEQFF. In nucleotides, the CDR3 is TGTGCCAGCAGCCCGGGGTCGGGTCGAAATGAGCAGTTCTTC.

The gene calls are TRBV5-1 and TRBJ1-2; a weak D match, TRBD1 (5 bases). Trimming cost V 0 bases and J 0 bases, with 9 bases left between them. CDR1 is SGHRS, CDR2 YFSETQ, per germline. This CDR3 comprises 15 residues. In nucleotides, the CDR3 is TGCGCCAGCAGCTTGGGGACATCCACTAACTATGGCTACACCTTC. Protein sequence: CASSLGTSTNYGYTF. Full variable domain (missing parts from reference TRBV5-1 and TRBJ1-2): KAGVTQTPRYLIKTRGQQVTLSCSPISGHRSVSWYQQTPGQGLQFLFEYFSETQRNKGNFPGRFSGRQFSNSRSEMNVSTLELGDSALYLCASSLGTSTNYGYTFGSGTRLTVV.

The V and J genes are TRBV30 and TRBJ1-1; D call uncertain. Germline CDR1 is GTSNPN and CDR2 is SVGIG (reference sequence). The CDR3 extends over 12 amino acids. V was shortened by 4 bases and J by 1 base, with 7 bases between the two germline ends. CDR3 in amino acids: CAWKAGNTEAFF. CDR3 sequence (DNA): TGTGCCTGGAAAGCAGGGAACACTGAAGCTTTCTTT.

V is TRBV4-1 and J is TRBJ2-7, with D unresolved. With 4 bases removed from V and 2 bases from J, the gap between germline ends came to 15 bases. Germline CDR1 is MGHRA and CDR2 is YSYEKL. The CDR3 sequence is 15 residues long. The CDR3 protein is CASSPTQSHAYEQYF. Here the CDR3 DNA reads TGCGCCAGCAGCCCCACACAAAGTCATGCCTACGAGCAGTACTTC.

The CDR3 DNA sequence: TGTGCCAGCAGTGAAGATTTGGTTAGAGAGGGGGTCTATGGCTACACCTTC. Encoded protein: CASSEDLVREGVYGYTF. This rearrangement joins TRBV6-1 to TRBJ1-2; TRBD1 might be the D (6 bases). The CDR3 has 17 amino acids. Trimming removed 1 base at V and 4 bases at J, with 19 bases between. In germline, CDR1 is MNHNS, CDR2 SASEGT.

The chain recombines TRBV10-2 with TRBJ1-5; D is uncertain. Germline V CDR1 and CDR2: WSHSY, SAAADI. With 1 base removed from V and 7 bases from J, the gap between germline ends came to 20 bases. CDR3 length: 17 amino acids. As DNA, the CDR3 is TGCGCCAGCAGTGAGTGGGAATGGACCTCGGAGGGCCAGCCCCAGCATTTT. Translated: CASSEWEWTSEGQPQHF.

The chain carries TRBV7-2 and TRBJ2-7; 8 positions agree with TRBD2. Trimming took 6 bases from V and 0 from J; bases not matched to a gene: 7. Germline values: CDR1 SGHTA, CDR2 FQGNSA. The CDR3 consists of 15 residues. The CDR3, as DNA: TGTGCCAGCAGTGTAGTCGGGGGGGACTCCTACGAGCAGTACTTC. Protein sequence: CASSVVGGDSYEQYF.

V and J are TRBV6-4 and TRBJ2-2; D is perhaps TRBD1 (6 bases). Germline V gives CDR1 MRHNA, CDR2 SNTAGT. CDR3 length equals 14 residues. The ends were cut back, 8 bases at V and 2 bases at J, with 12 bases in the middle. CDR3 in amino acids: CASQTGTNTGELFF. The CDR3 DNA reads as TGTGCCAGCCAAACAGGGACCAACACCGGGGAGCTGTTTTTT.

The CDR3 loop reads CASSDLRHTNYGYTF. DNA of the CDR3: TGTGCCAGCAGTGATTTACGACACACTAACTATGGCTACACCTTC. The gene calls are TRBV6-1 and TRBJ1-2; D unclear. Trimming cost V 3 bases and J 0 bases, with 11 bases left between them. Germline CDR1 is MNHNS and CDR2 is SASEGT. This CDR3 is 15 amino acids long.

The gene calls are TRBV19 and TRBJ2-1, with 10 bases lining up with TRBD2. V lost 3 bases, J lost 8 bases, and 7 bases stayed unmatched. The CDR3 consists of 15 residues. In germline, CDR1 is LNHDA, CDR2 SQIVND (reference sequence). The CDR3 DNA sequence: TGTGCCAGTAGTATTAAGTTAGCGGGGGGTTATGAGCAGTTCTTC. Protein: CASSIKLAGGYEQFF.